A single sample is the source of the 2 T cell receptor beta chains below, sequenced in a study of blood T cell repertoires in COVID-19. Assay: immunoSEQ multiplex PCR; the TCRdb copy retains only in-frame clones and omits some. In the table there are 250,000 or so clones, 86% of which are singletons. The specimen was peripheral blood. Receptor source: a man aged 40-55 years with active or convalescent COVID-19.

This clone occurred a few times. The V and J genes are TRBV11-2 and TRBJ2-1, with 7 bases matching TRBD1. Germline CDR1 and CDR2: SGHAT and FQNNGV. Germline trimming cut 6 bases from V and 1 base from J; bases unmatched to any gene: 6. The CDR3 is made up of 15 amino acids. Here the CDR3 DNA reads TGTGCCAGCAGACGACAGGGCCTATCCTACAATGAGCAGTTCTTC. Its translation is CASRRQGLSYNEQFF.

V is TRBV2 and J is TRBJ1-1, with unresolved D. V lost 8 bases and J lost 1, with 11 bases in between. This CDR3 region has 13 residues. Looked up from germline, CDR1 is SNHLY and CDR2 is FYNNEI. The CDR3 spells CASLQDSNTEAFF. CDR3 nucleotides: TGTGCCAGCCTCCAGGATTCGAACACTGAAGCTTTCTTT.